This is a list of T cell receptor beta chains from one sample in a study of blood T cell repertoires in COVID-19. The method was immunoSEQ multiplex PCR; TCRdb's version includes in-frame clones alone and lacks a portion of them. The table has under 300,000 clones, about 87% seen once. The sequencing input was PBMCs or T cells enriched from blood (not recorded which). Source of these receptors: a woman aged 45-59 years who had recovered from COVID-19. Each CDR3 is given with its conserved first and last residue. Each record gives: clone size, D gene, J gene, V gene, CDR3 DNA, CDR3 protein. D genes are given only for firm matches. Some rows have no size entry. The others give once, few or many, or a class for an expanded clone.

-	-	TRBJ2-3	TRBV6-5	TGTGCCAGCATGGTCCTAGCCACAGATACGCAGTATTTT	CASMVLATDTQYF
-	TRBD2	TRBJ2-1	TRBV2	TGTGCCAGCAGTGAAGCAGGACTAGCGGGAGGCTACAATGAGCAGTTCTTC	CASSEAGLAGGYNEQFF
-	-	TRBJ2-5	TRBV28	TGTGCCAGCAGCCCGTATCTTGAGACCCAGTACTTC	CASSPYLETQYF
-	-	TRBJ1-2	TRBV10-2	TGCGCCAGCAGTGAGTCGTCAGGGAACGGCTACACCTTC	CASSESSGNGYTF
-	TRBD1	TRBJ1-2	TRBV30	TGTGCCTGGAGTGTGTCAGGACAGGGGTTTAAAGGCTACACCTTC	CAWSVSGQGFKGYTF
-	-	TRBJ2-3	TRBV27	TGTGCCAGCAGAAACGGGATAGCGGCAACAGATACGCAGTATTTT	CASRNGIAATDTQYF
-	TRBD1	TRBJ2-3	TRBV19	TGTGCCAGTAGTGCCAGGGGGCTGAAAGATACGCAGTATTTT	CASSARGLKDTQYF
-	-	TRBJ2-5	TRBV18	TGTGCCAGCTCAGCCGGGAGAGGGGAGACCCAGTACTTC	CASSAGRGETQYF
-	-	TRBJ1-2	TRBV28	TGTGCCAGCAGGGGGGGAGTGTTAGGAGGCTACACCTTC	CASRGGVLGGYTF
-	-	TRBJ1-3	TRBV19	TGTGCCAGTAGACCTGACATGCACTCTGGAAACACCATATATTTT	CASRPDMHSGNTIYF
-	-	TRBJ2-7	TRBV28	TGTGCCAGCAGTTCCCTCCCCACGCCGTACCCACTCTACGAGCAGTACTTC	CASSSLPTPYPLYEQYF
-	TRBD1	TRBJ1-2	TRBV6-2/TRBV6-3	TGTGCCAGCAGCCGGGACAGCAACTATGGCTACACCTTC	CASSRDSNYGYTF
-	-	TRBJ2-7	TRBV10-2	TGCGCCAGCCGACCGTCCGGACCGGCGGGGGAGCAGTACTTC	CASRPSGPAGEQYF
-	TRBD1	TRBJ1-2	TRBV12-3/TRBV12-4	TGTGCCAGCAGAATACAGGGGTTTTATGGCTACACCTTC	CASRIQGFYGYTF
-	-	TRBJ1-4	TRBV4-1	TGCGCCAGCAGCCAAGAAGAGTCAACTAATGAAAAACTGTTTTTT	CASSQEESTNEKLFF
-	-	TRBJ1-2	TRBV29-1	TGCAGCGTCCCCGGCCGGGGTCCCGGGGACTATGGCTACACCTTC	CSVPGRGPGDYGYTF
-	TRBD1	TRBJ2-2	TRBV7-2	TGTGCCAGCAGCTTATTTGGGACAGGGGGCACCGGGGAGCTGTTTTTT	CASSLFGTGGTGELFF
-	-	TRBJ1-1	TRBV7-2	TGTGCCAGCAGTAGACAGCACCTGAACACTGAAGCTTTCTTT	CASSRQHLNTEAFF
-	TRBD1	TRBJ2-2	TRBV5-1	TGCGCCAGCAGCCCGAAGGGGGCAGGCACCGGGGAGCTGTTTTTT	CASSPKGAGTGELFF
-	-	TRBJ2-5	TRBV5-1	TGCGCCAGCAGCTTGGAAGGGACTGGCCAAGAGACCCAGTACTTC	CASSLEGTGQETQYF
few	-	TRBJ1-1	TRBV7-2	TGTGCCAGCAGCCCGCAACCGGCGACAGGGAACACTGAAGCTTTCTTT	CASSPQPATGNTEAFF
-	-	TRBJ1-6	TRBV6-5	TGTGCCAGCAGTTACTCCGGGAATTCACCCCTCCACTTT	CASSYSGNSPLHF
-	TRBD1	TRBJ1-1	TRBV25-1	TGTGCCAGCACCGGAGGGACAGGGCGTGAAGCTTTCTTT	CASTGGTGREAFF
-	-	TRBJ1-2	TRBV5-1	TGCGCCAGCAGCTTGGTACCGGGTAACTATGGCTACACCTTC	CASSLVPGNYGYTF
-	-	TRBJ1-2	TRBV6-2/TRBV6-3	TGTGCCAGCAGCAACGGCGGCCTGGAGTATGGCTACACCTTC	CASSNGGLEYGYTF
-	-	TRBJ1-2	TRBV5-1	TGCGCCAGCAGCTTGGATGACAGGAGGAACTATGGCTACACCTTC	CASSLDDRRNYGYTF
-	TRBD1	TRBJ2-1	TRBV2	TGTGCCAGCAGTCCCCGGACAGGGGCAAAGCAGTTCTTC	CASSPRTGAKQFF
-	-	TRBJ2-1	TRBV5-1	TGCGCCAGCAGCTTGGGCGGCGGTAGCTCCTACAATGAGCAGTTCTTC	CASSLGGGSSYNEQFF
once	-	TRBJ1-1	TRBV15	TGTGCCACCAGCAGTTTAGCGGGACAAGAAGCTTTCTTT	CATSSLAGQEAFF
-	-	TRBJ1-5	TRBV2	TGTGCCAGCAGCCCAGGGAATCAGCCCCAGCATTTT	CASSPGNQPQHF
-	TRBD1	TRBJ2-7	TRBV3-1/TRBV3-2	TGTGCCAGCAGCCAAGGATGGGCGACAGGGAACTACGAGCAGTACTTC	CASSQGWATGNYEQYF
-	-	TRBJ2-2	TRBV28	TGTGCCAGCAGTTTTTGGCAGTCCCCCTCCGGGGAGCTGTTTTTT	CASSFWQSPSGELFF
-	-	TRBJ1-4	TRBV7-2	TGTGCCAGCAGCTCCAGACAGACTCCTCGTAATGAAAAACTGTTTTTT	CASSSRQTPRNEKLFF
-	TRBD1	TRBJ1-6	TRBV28	TGTGCCACTCTCGGGACAGGGTTTTCACCCCTCCACTTT	CATLGTGFSPLHF
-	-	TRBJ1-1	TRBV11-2	TGTGCCAGCAGCTTACCAGGGGTGGTCACTGAAGCTTTCTTT	CASSLPGVVTEAFF
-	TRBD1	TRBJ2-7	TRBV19	TGTGCCAGTAGTACAACCGGGACAGGCCTTAACGAGCAGTACTTC	CASSTTGTGLNEQYF
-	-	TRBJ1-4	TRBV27	TGTGCCAGCGGACGAGGGTTCAGTGAAAAACTGTTTTTT	CASGRGFSEKLFF
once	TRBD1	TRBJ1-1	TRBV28	TGTGCCAGCAGTTTTAGCGGGACAGGGGTATTTGAAGCTTTCTTT	CASSFSGTGVFEAFF
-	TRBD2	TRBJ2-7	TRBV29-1	TGCAGCGTTAGCGGGGGCAGTGACTCCTACGAGCAGTACTTC	CSVSGGSDSYEQYF